This entry features one TCR beta chain sequence. The antigen remains unidentified. Next came a second PCR, run for roughly 7 to 12 cycles, which used a sample-barcoded 5' primer along with a J-beta primer mix. From the 5' RACE reads, TCRdb called clonotypes with MiXCR, one entry per CDR3 protein. The sample has 800,000 to 1,000,000 distinct CDR3 sequences, 45% to 50% seen once. This specimen belongs to a study of blood T cells in healthy people across ages. This CDR3 spans 15 amino acids. The V end lost 1 base, the J end lost 6 bases, and 13 bases lay between the germline ends. Germline V gene sequence: CDR1 MGHRA, CDR2 YSYEKL. Extracted total RNA amounted to at least 5.5 micrograms for each sample. Study-wide results and limits: Since the PBMCs were unsorted, naive and antigen-experienced cells could not be conclusively compared. The long-lived group displayed more naive CD4+ cells, plus higher diversity, than the aged donors did. Age brought a roughly linear fall in TCR beta diversity measured per million T cells.

This clonotype was sampled from a young man in good health. The rearrangement links TRBV4-1 to TRBJ2-1; TRBD1 or TRBD2 may be the D gene (6 bases each). The sample comprised blood. Written as DNA, the CDR3 is TGCGCCAGCAGCCAAGGTCTAGAGGGGGGCAATGAGCAGTTCTTC. It is translated as CASSQGLEGGNEQFF.